This T cell receptor beta chain was captured in a study of graft-versus-host responses after intestinal transplantation. TCRdb's table, derived via immunoSEQ multiplex PCR, lists solely in-frame clones and lacks some. The sample has tens of thousands of clones, around four fifths seen once. With V trimmed by 3 bases and J by 8 bases, 9 bases remained unmatched. CDR1 is LNHDA and CDR2 is SQIVND in the germline V gene (reference sequence). The length of the CDR3 is 15 residues. Graft material was processed, releasing intraepithelial and lamina propria lymphocytes. This TCR derives from a human patient who received an intestinal transplant, so some T cells may come from the graft donor. Sequencing used ileum tissue, obtained 98 days after intestinal transplantation. The chain recombines TRBV19 with TRBJ2-5, with TRBD2 matching 10 bases. CDR3 residues: CASSMGLAGAHTQYF. CDR3 sequence (DNA): TGTGCCAGTAGTATGGGGCTAGCGGGGGCCCACACCCAGTACTTC. Drawing the rest from reference TRBV19 and TRBJ2-5, the complete variable domain is DGGITQSPKYLFRKEGQNVTLSCEQNLNHDAMYWYRQDPGQGLRLIYYSQIVNDFQKGDIAEGYSVSREKKESFPLTVTSAQKNPTAFYLCASSMGLAGAHTQYFGPGTRLLVL.